These T cell receptor beta chains were read from a single sample in a study of blood T cell repertoires in COVID-19. Clones were read by immunoSEQ multiplex PCR, and TCRdb kept only the in-frame ones, dropping some. This sample yields around 180,000 clones, of which approximately 87% are seen a single time; 2% to 3% belongs to the top ten. Sequenced: peripheral blood. The receptors were sampled from a man aged 40-49 years with active or convalescent COVID-19. CDR3s include the opening cysteine and the closing phenylalanine or tryptophan. D genes are given only for firm matches. Clone size, where shown, is once, few, many, or a class for clones that have expanded.

v_call: TRBV20-1
cdr3_length: 15
d_call: TRBD1
clone_size: .
j_call: TRBJ1-4
cdr3_aa: CSASRQGALGEKLFF
cdr3_nt: TGCAGTGCTAGTCGGCAGGGGGCGCTTGGTGAAAAACTGTTTTTT

v_call: TRBV7-7
cdr3_length: 15
d_call: .
clone_size: .
j_call: TRBJ1-3
cdr3_aa: CASSIGLPPGNTIYF
cdr3_nt: TGTGCTAGCAGCATCGGACTGCCCCCCGGAAACACCATATATTTT

v_call: TRBV28
cdr3_length: 14
d_call: .
clone_size: .
j_call: TRBJ2-5
cdr3_aa: CASSLLERGETQYF
cdr3_nt: TGTGCCAGCAGTTTATTGGAACGGGGGGAGACCCAGTACTTC

v_call: TRBV30
cdr3_length: 15
d_call: TRBD1
clone_size: .
j_call: TRBJ1-5
cdr3_aa: CAWSADRGPNQPQHF
cdr3_nt: TGTGCCTGGAGTGCGGACAGGGGGCCCAATCAGCCCCAGCATTTT

v_call: TRBV7-8
cdr3_length: 19
d_call: .
clone_size: .
j_call: TRBJ1-1
cdr3_aa: CASSLGTVVYSAKNTEAFF
cdr3_nt: TGTGCCAGCAGCTTAGGTACCGTCGTCTACTCCGCGAAGAACACTGAAGCTTTCTTT

v_call: TRBV3-1/TRBV3-2
cdr3_length: 13
d_call: TRBD2
clone_size: .
j_call: TRBJ2-5
cdr3_aa: CASSPGGSETQYF
cdr3_nt: TGTGCCAGCAGCCCGGGGGGGTCGGAGACCCAGTACTTC

v_call: TRBV19
cdr3_length: 13
d_call: .
clone_size: once
j_call: TRBJ2-7
cdr3_aa: CASSMRQGYEQYF
cdr3_nt: TGTGCCAGTAGTATGCGGCAGGGCTACGAGCAGTACTTC

v_call: TRBV6-5
cdr3_length: 14
d_call: TRBD1
clone_size: .
j_call: TRBJ1-1
cdr3_aa: CASTKRTGDGEAFF
cdr3_nt: TGTGCCAGCACTAAGAGGACAGGAGATGGAGAAGCTTTCTTT

v_call: TRBV3-1/TRBV3-2
cdr3_length: 14
d_call: TRBD1
clone_size: .
j_call: TRBJ1-1
cdr3_aa: CASSTRQGGTEAFF
cdr3_nt: TGTGCCAGCAGCACCCGACAGGGTGGCACTGAAGCTTTCTTT

v_call: TRBV29-1
cdr3_length: 11
d_call: TRBD1
clone_size: once
j_call: TRBJ1-2
cdr3_aa: CSVERGLGYTF
cdr3_nt: TGCAGCGTTGAAAGGGGGCTAGGCTACACCTTC

v_call: TRBV7-3
cdr3_length: 14
d_call: TRBD1
clone_size: .
j_call: TRBJ2-1
cdr3_aa: CASSLSGQGNEQFF
cdr3_nt: TGTGCCAGCAGCTTATCGGGACAGGGCAATGAGCAGTTCTTC

v_call: TRBV7-9
cdr3_length: 17
d_call: .
clone_size: .
j_call: TRBJ1-1
cdr3_aa: CASSYLTTATGNTEAFF
cdr3_nt: TGTGCCAGCAGCTATCTGACAACCGCTACAGGAAACACTGAAGCTTTCTTT

v_call: TRBV6-5
cdr3_length: 13
d_call: .
clone_size: .
j_call: TRBJ1-2
cdr3_aa: CASSSGIMGGYTF
cdr3_nt: TGTGCCAGCAGTTCAGGGATTATGGGTGGCTACACCTTC

v_call: TRBV18
cdr3_length: 14
d_call: TRBD2
clone_size: .
j_call: TRBJ2-1
cdr3_aa: CASSNQAGADEQFF
cdr3_nt: TGTGCCAGCTCGAACCAAGCGGGGGCCGATGAGCAGTTCTTC

v_call: TRBV7-2
cdr3_length: 15
d_call: TRBD1
clone_size: .
j_call: TRBJ1-3
cdr3_aa: CASSQGGMRGNTIYF
cdr3_nt: TGTGCCAGCAGCCAGGGGGGTATGAGAGGAAACACCATATATTTT

v_call: TRBV5-8
cdr3_length: 16
d_call: .
clone_size: .
j_call: TRBJ2-1
cdr3_aa: CASSLATGTHYNEQFF
cdr3_nt: TGTGCCAGCAGCTTGGCGACAGGAACTCATTACAATGAGCAGTTCTTC

v_call: TRBV6-2/TRBV6-3
cdr3_length: 16
d_call: TRBD1
clone_size: .
j_call: TRBJ1-4
cdr3_aa: CASSGYRGRDNEKLFF
cdr3_nt: TGTGCCAGCAGTGGTTACAGGGGGCGTGATAATGAAAAACTGTTTTTT

v_call: TRBV28
cdr3_length: 13
d_call: .
clone_size: .
j_call: TRBJ2-7
cdr3_aa: CASSLGGTPEQYF
cdr3_nt: TGTGCCAGCAGTTTGGGGGGGACACCAGAGCAGTACTTC

v_call: TRBV3-1/TRBV3-2
cdr3_length: 17
d_call: TRBD2
clone_size: .
j_call: TRBJ2-3
cdr3_aa: CASSQASGLAGADTQYF
cdr3_nt: TGTGCCAGCAGCCAAGCGTCCGGGCTAGCGGGGGCTGATACGCAGTATTTT

v_call: TRBV11-2
cdr3_length: 16
d_call: TRBD2
clone_size: .
j_call: TRBJ2-7
cdr3_aa: CASSPGLAGGSHEQYF
cdr3_nt: TGTGCCAGCAGCCCCGGACTAGCGGGGGGGTCCCACGAGCAGTACTTC

v_call: TRBV25-1
cdr3_length: 11
d_call: .
clone_size: .
j_call: TRBJ2-3
cdr3_aa: CASVWADTQYF
cdr3_nt: TGTGCCAGTGTTTGGGCGGATACGCAGTATTTT

v_call: TRBV7-3
cdr3_length: 13
d_call: TRBD2
clone_size: .
j_call: TRBJ2-5
cdr3_aa: CASSGLAGETQYF
cdr3_nt: TGTGCCAGCAGCGGACTAGCGGGGGAGACCCAGTACTTC

v_call: TRBV24-1
cdr3_length: 18
d_call: TRBD1
clone_size: .
j_call: TRBJ1-1
cdr3_aa: CATSDDPGQGIVNTEAFF
cdr3_nt: TGTGCCACCAGTGATGACCCCGGACAGGGAATTGTGAACACTGAAGCTTTCTTT

v_call: TRBV5-4
cdr3_length: 14
d_call: .
clone_size: .
j_call: TRBJ1-2
cdr3_aa: CASSWAAGADGYTF
cdr3_nt: TGTGCCAGCAGCTGGGCTGCAGGGGCGGATGGCTACACCTTC

v_call: TRBV18
cdr3_length: 14
d_call: .
clone_size: .
j_call: TRBJ1-5
cdr3_aa: CASSQNRGTQPQHF
cdr3_nt: TGTGCCAGCTCACAAAATCGGGGGACTCAGCCCCAGCATTTT

v_call: TRBV7-9
cdr3_length: 13
d_call: .
clone_size: few
j_call: TRBJ2-5
cdr3_aa: CASSLDRGETQYF
cdr3_nt: TGTGCCAGCAGCTTAGACCGAGGAGAGACCCAGTACTTC

v_call: TRBV5-4
cdr3_length: 16
d_call: TRBD1
clone_size: once
j_call: TRBJ2-1
cdr3_aa: CASSLMGQGRNNEQFF
cdr3_nt: TGTGCCAGCAGCTTGATGGGACAGGGCCGGAACAATGAGCAGTTCTTC

v_call: TRBV6-5
cdr3_length: 13
d_call: TRBD1
clone_size: .
j_call: TRBJ1-1
cdr3_aa: CASRLQGEQSAFF
cdr3_nt: TGTGCCAGCAGGTTACAGGGGGAGCAGTCTGCTTTCTTT

v_call: TRBV6-2/TRBV6-3
cdr3_length: 17
d_call: TRBD2
clone_size: few
j_call: TRBJ2-2
cdr3_aa: CASSRTSGGENTGELFF
cdr3_nt: TGTGCCAGCAGCCGGACTAGCGGGGGGGAGAACACCGGGGAGCTGTTTTTT

v_call: TRBV6-2/TRBV6-3
cdr3_length: 14
d_call: TRBD1
clone_size: .
j_call: TRBJ1-4
cdr3_aa: CASSFSEGAEKLFF
cdr3_nt: TGTGCCAGCAGTTTTTCGGAGGGGGCTGAAAAACTGTTTTTT

v_call: TRBV5-1
cdr3_length: 17
d_call: .
clone_size: once
j_call: TRBJ2-5
cdr3_aa: CASSLAIKSERQETQYF
cdr3_nt: TGCGCCAGCAGCTTAGCGATTAAATCGGAACGACAAGAGACCCAGTACTTC

v_call: TRBV11-2
cdr3_length: 13
d_call: .
clone_size: .
j_call: TRBJ1-2
cdr3_aa: CASSLGGDYGYTF
cdr3_nt: TGTGCCAGCAGCTTAGGGGGGGACTATGGCTACACCTTC

v_call: TRBV27
cdr3_length: 15
d_call: .
clone_size: once
j_call: TRBJ2-3
cdr3_aa: CASSLGGAGTDTQYF
cdr3_nt: TGTGCCAGCAGTTTAGGAGGGGCAGGGACAGATACGCAGTATTTT

v_call: TRBV7-2
cdr3_length: 14
d_call: .
clone_size: .
j_call: TRBJ2-5
cdr3_aa: CASSLEGRPSAQYF
cdr3_nt: TGTGCCAGCAGCTTAGAGGGGCGACCCTCGGCCCAGTACTTC

v_call: TRBV5-1
cdr3_length: 16
d_call: TRBD2
clone_size: .
j_call: TRBJ2-3
cdr3_aa: CASSFDDPNGGDTQYF
cdr3_nt: TGCGCCAGCAGCTTCGACGACCCGAACGGGGGGGATACGCAGTATTTT

v_call: TRBV11-2
cdr3_length: 15
d_call: .
clone_size: .
j_call: TRBJ2-7
cdr3_aa: CASSSVQGPPREQYF
cdr3_nt: TGTGCCAGCAGCTCAGTACAGGGCCCGCCTCGCGAGCAGTACTTC

v_call: TRBV19
cdr3_length: 14
d_call: TRBD1
clone_size: .
j_call: TRBJ1-5
cdr3_aa: CASIGTGINQPQHF
cdr3_nt: TGTGCCAGTATAGGGACAGGGATCAATCAGCCCCAGCATTTT

v_call: TRBV6-5
cdr3_length: 16
d_call: TRBD1
clone_size: .
j_call: TRBJ1-1
cdr3_aa: CASSYPSYRGGTEAFF
cdr3_nt: TGTGCCAGCAGTTACCCTTCGTACAGGGGAGGCACTGAAGCTTTCTTT